Presented here are 27 T cell receptor beta chains from one specimen sequenced in a study of T cell clonality in common variable immunodeficiency. Sequencing was performed with immunoSEQ multiplex PCR; in TCRdb, only in-frame clones are kept and a portion is missing. This sample shows about 52,000 clones and no singletons; more than 2% rests with the ten largest. The sample taken for sequencing was peripheral blood mononuclear cells. The receptors stem from a person between 18 and 70 years old in good health.

This clone has more than one count but fewer than ten. CDR3 region: CASSLGQNQETQYF. The CDR3 bases that were read are TGTGCCAGCAGCTTGGGACAAAACCAAGAGACC. The chain employs TRBV5-4 and TRBJ2-5; D ambiguous. The read terminates 3 residues ahead of where the CDR3 ends, so the germline J gene completes it. Germline V gives CDR1 SGHNT, CDR2 YYREEE (reference sequence). V shed 0 bases and J shed 0 bases, with 6 bases lying between them. The CDR3 is made up of 14 amino acids.

This clone was counted ten times or more. The read gets to within 3 residues of the CDR3 end, and the germline J gene fills in the rest. The chain combines TRBV5-1 with TRBJ2-5, with 14 nucleotides matching TRBD2. This CDR3 has 16 amino acids. CDR1 SGHRS and CDR2 YFSETQ come from the germline V gene. With 4 bases clipped from V and 4 bases from J, the junction kept 6 bases outside the gene matches. CDR3 bases read: TGCGCCAGCAGCGCAGAGACTAGCGGGGGGGGAGAGACC. Amino acids: CASSAETSGGGET. The CDR3 as a whole reads CASSAETSGGGETQYF. Full variable domain (remainder filled in from reference TRBV5-1 and TRBJ2-5): KAGVTQTPRYLIKTRGQQVTLSCSPISGHRSVSWYQQTPGQGLQFLFEYFSETQRNKGNFPGRFSGRQFSNSRSEMNVSTLELGDSALYLCASSAETSGGGETQYFGPGTRLLVL.

This clone was seen many times. The sequence runs out 3 residues before the end of the CDR3; the remainder is reconstructed from the germline J gene. This chain links TRBV5-1 with TRBJ2-3; D uncertain. Per germline, CDR1 SGHRS and CDR2 YFSETQ. Trimming left V 0 bases short and J 0 bases short, with 5 bases between. The length of the CDR3 is 14 residues. The chain's CDR3 is CASSLGSSTDTQYF. The DNA read from the CDR3 is TGCGCCAGCAGCTTGGGTAGTAGCACAGATACG.

In this sample, this clone turned up a few times. The read comes to an end 3 residues before the CDR3 does, leaving the germline J gene to fill in the end. The chain recombines TRBV23-1 with TRBJ2-7; 9 bases are shared with TRBD1. TRBV23-1 is labeled an ORF, and its function is uncertain. With V trimmed by 0 bases and J by 6 bases, 9 bases remained unmatched. The CDR3 loop spans 16 amino acids. CDR3: CASSQSSRDRVCEQYF. CDR3 bases read: TGCGCCAGCAGTCAATCGAGCCGGGACAGGGTCTGCGAG.

This clone came up many times. The CDR3 is cut off 3 residues early in the read; its end comes from the germline J gene. The V call is TRBV19, the J call TRBJ1-1; 10 bases are a match to TRBD1. In germline, CDR1 is LNHDA, CDR2 SQIVND (reference sequence). With V trimmed by 5 bases and J by 3 bases, 6 bases remained unmatched. The CDR3 extends over 15 amino acids. This chain's CDR3 is CASSGTGASDTEAFF. The sequenced CDR3 bases are TGTGCCAGTAGTGGGACAGGGGCATCGGACACTGAA.

This clone was picked up many times. The read finishes 3 residues shy of the CDR3 end, and the germline J gene is used to complete it. The J gene is TRBJ1-4, the V gene TRBV30; the D is unclear. Germline lookup yields CDR1 GTSNPN and CDR2 SVGIG (reference sequence). The CDR3 runs to 16 residues. The germline V and J ends were trimmed by 0 bases and 8 bases, with 19 bases remaining between them. This CDR3 reads CAWSVTLLMREEKLFF. The sequenced CDR3 bases are TGTGCCTGGAGTGTCACCCTACTAATGCGGGAGGAAAAA. The complete variable domain, with remaining parts taken from reference TRBV30 and TRBJ1-4, reads SQTIHQWPATLVQPVGSPLSLECTVEGTSNPNLYWYRQAAGRGLQLLFYSVGIGQISSEVPQNLSASRPQDRQFILSSKKLLLSDSGFYLCAWSVTLLMREEKLFFGSGTQLSVL.

This clone was recorded many times. The CDR3 end falls 3 residues outside the read, so it is completed with the germline J gene. The chain has TRBV4-2 and TRBJ2-5, with 11 bases matching TRBD2. The CDR3 is 17 residues long. V lost 1 base and J lost 2; bases outside the gene matches: 6. CDR1 and CDR2 (germline): LGHNA, YNFKEQ. CDR3 residues: CASSQGGLAGGQETQYF. The part of the CDR3 DNA that was read is TGTGCCAGCAGCCAAGGGGGGCTAGCGGGGGGACAAGAGACC.

This clone was seen at least ten times. Read data end 3 residues before the CDR3 end; the end is taken from the germline J gene. This rearrangement joins TRBV7-7 to TRBJ2-7; 7 nucleotides line up with TRBD1. The CDR3 extends over 13 amino acids. The germline gives CDR1 SSHAT, CDR2 FNYEAQ (reference sequence). V was pared by 5 bases and J by 5 bases, with 6 bases of the junction left unmatched. The CDR3 region is CASSPTGSHEQYF. CDR3 DNA, as far as it was read: TGTGCCAGCAGCCCGACAGGGAGCCACGAG.

This clone was seen repeatedly, ten times or more. The read halts 3 residues ahead of the CDR3 end, with the missing end drawn from the germline J gene. The rearrangement joins TRBV29-1 to TRBJ2-3, with D unresolved. The CDR3 is 14 residues long. The V end lost 0 bases, the J end lost 2 bases, and 9 bases lay between the germline ends. Germline V lookup: CDR1 SQVTM, CDR2 ANQGSEA. The sequenced CDR3 bases are TGCAGCGTTGAAGATGGAGCGATCACAGATACG. Translating gives CSVEDGAITDT. The complete CDR3 sequence is CSVEDGAITDTQYF.

The sample holds many counts of this clone. The DNA read from the CDR3 is TGTGCCAGTAGTATTGGGGCTAGCGGGAGGTCAGATACG. This encodes CASSIGASGRSDT. The entire CDR3 protein reads CASSIGASGRSDTQYF. The chain recombines TRBV19 with TRBJ2-3, with 11 bases matching TRBD2. The read comes to an end 3 residues before the CDR3 does, leaving the germline J gene to fill in the end. The CDR3 loop spans 16 amino acids. Losses at the gene ends were 3 bases for V and 4 bases for J; bases not matched to a gene: 6. Looked up from germline, CDR1 is LNHDA and CDR2 is SQIVND (reference sequence).

This clone has ten or more counts. The CDR3 is cut off 3 residues early in the read; its end comes from the germline J gene. This chain joins TRBV7-8 and TRBJ2-3; 12 nucleotides agree with TRBD2. This CDR3 spans 17 amino acids. CDR1 SGHVS and CDR2 FQNEAQ come from the germline V gene. Trimming took 1 base from V and 4 from J; bases not matched to a gene: 6. The DNA read from the CDR3 is TGTGCCAGCAGCTTAGGACCTAGCGGGGGGGCCCCAGATACG. Amino acids: CASSLGPSGGAPDT. The CDR3 in full is CASSLGPSGGAPDTQYF. Looking up the rest from reference TRBV7-8 and TRBJ2-3 gives the full variable domain: GAGVSQSPRYKVAKRGQDVALRCDPISGHVSLFWYQQALGQGPEFLTYFQNEAQLDKSGLPSDRFFAERPEGSVSTLKIQRTQQEDSAVYLCASSLGPSGGAPDTQYFGPGTRLTVL.

This clone was detected many times. With the read ending 3 residues before the CDR3 end, the germline J gene is used to fill in that end. The chain combines TRBV30 with TRBJ2-3; D unresolved. This CDR3 is built from 14 residues. Germline CDR1 GTSNPN, CDR2 SVGIG (reference sequence). The V end lost 5 bases, the J end lost 2 bases, and 14 bases lay between the germline ends. The CDR3 reads CAWGPGTFTDTQYF. CDR3 bases read: TGTGCCTGGGGCCCAGGCACCTTCACAGATACG.

In this sample, this clone turned up many times. The missing CDR3 end, 3 residues past where the read stops, is filled in from the germline J gene. V and J are TRBV5-6 and TRBJ1-4, with 9 bases that match TRBD1. The V gene's germline CDR1 is SGHDT and CDR2 YYEEEE. The CDR3 contains 15 residues. V lost 0 bases, J lost 6 bases, and 3 bases stayed unmatched. The CDR3 bases that were read are TGTGCCAGCAGCTTGGCGGGACAGGGCGATGAAAAA. Translating gives CASSLAGQGDEK. The full CDR3 protein reads CASSLAGQGDEKLFF. The full variable domain, with the rest looked up from reference TRBV5-6 and TRBJ1-4, is DAGVTQSPTHLIKTRGQQVTLRCSPKSGHDTVSWYQQALGQGPQFIFQYYEEEERQRGNFPDRFSGHQFPNYSSELNVNALLLGDSALYLCASSLAGQGDEKLFFGSGTQLSVL.

This clone was seen repeatedly, ten times or more. The sequenced fragment ends 3 residues before the CDR3 boundary, so the rest is inferred from the germline J gene. J is TRBJ2-2 and V is TRBV19; 12 bases line up with TRBD2. Germline V lookup: CDR1 LNHDA, CDR2 SQIVND (reference sequence). There are 16 residues in the CDR3. J gave up 3 bases and V 7 bases, and 6 bases lay outside the gene matches. The CDR3 sequence is CASKASGGADTGELFF. Incomplete CDR3 DNA: TGTGCCAGTAAAGCTAGCGGGGGGGCGGACACCGGGGAG.

This clone was counted a few times. Read coverage stops 3 residues before the CDR3 terminus; the germline J gene supplies the remainder. The chain carries TRBV19 and TRBJ1-4, with D perhaps matching TRBD1 (5 bases). CDR1 is LNHDA and CDR2 is SQIVND in the germline V gene (reference sequence). The CDR3 is 16 amino acids. The CDR3 bases that were read are TGTGCCAGTAGTATAGTGGCCGTGTCTGGGGCCAACGTA. Translated, it gives CASSIVAVSGANV. The whole CDR3 region reads CASSIVAVSGANVLFF. The full variable domain, its missing parts supplied by reference TRBV19 and TRBJ1-4, is DGGITQSPKYLFRKEGQNVTLSCEQNLNHDAMYWYRQDPGQGLRLIYYSQIVNDFQKGDIAEGYSVSREKKESFPLTVTSAQKNPTAFYLCASSIVAVSGANVLFFGSGTQLSVL.

This clone was found many times. The CDR3 reads CASSGTNTGELFF. The DNA read from the CDR3 is TGCGCCAGCAGTGGCACTAACACCGGGGAG. V and J are TRBV10-1 and TRBJ2-2; D ambiguous. The read comes to an end 3 residues before the CDR3 does, leaving the germline J gene to fill in the end. Trimming removed 4 bases at V and 2 bases at J, with 5 bases between. The CDR3 consists of 13 residues. In germline, CDR1 is WNHNN, CDR2 SYGVQD (reference sequence).

Ten or more counts support this clone. Coverage ceases 3 residues before the CDR3 finishes, and the germline J gene fills in the end. The sample contains more than one DNA sequence encoding this CDR3. V usage is TRBV5-1 and J usage is TRBJ2-2, with 11 positions matching TRBD2. CDR3 length: 15 residues. Germline lookup yields CDR1 SGHRS and CDR2 YFSETQ. Trimming removed 3 bases from V and 4 bases from J; junction bases left unmatched: 2. The chain's CDR3 is CASSSLAGGTGELFF. The DNA read from the CDR3 is TGCGCCAGCAGCTCCCTAGCGGGAGGCACCGGGGAG.

In this sample, this clone turned up many times. The DNA ends 3 residues before the CDR3 does, and the rest of the CDR3 is filled in from the germline J gene. This chain joins TRBV7-9 and TRBJ2-1, with TRBD2 identical over 8 bases. The CDR3 loop spans 15 amino acids. Germline lookup yields CDR1 SEHNR and CDR2 FQNEAQ (reference sequence). V lost 3 bases and J lost 9; bases outside the gene matches: 10. The DNA read from the CDR3 is TGTGCCAGCAGCTTGGGACTAGGTCCCAATAGTGAG. It is translated as CASSLGLGPNSE. The complete CDR3 protein is CASSLGLGPNSEQFF.

This clone has ten or more counts. Read coverage stops 3 residues before the CDR3 terminus; the germline J gene supplies the remainder. This chain connects TRBV20-1 to TRBJ2-5; a possible D gene is TRBD2 (5 bases). There are 11 residues in the CDR3. Germline V gives CDR1 DFQATT, CDR2 SNEGSKA (reference sequence). This CDR3 reads CSGERRETQYF. CDR3 DNA, as far as it was read: TGCAGCGGAGAGCGGAGGGAGACC.

This clone was seen more than once but under ten times. The read gets to within 3 residues of the CDR3 end, and the germline J gene fills in the rest. This chain uses TRBV5-6 with TRBJ2-7; 8 positions match TRBD1. CDR1 is SGHDT, CDR2 YYEEEE, per germline. CDR3 length: 14 residues. Trimming took 5 bases from V and 4 from J; bases not matched to a gene: 8. The DNA read from the CDR3 is TGTGCCAGCAGTGAGACAGGGGCGGCTTACGAG. This gives the protein CASSETGAAYE. From start to end, the CDR3 is CASSETGAAYEQYF.

This clone was found many times. Read coverage stops 3 residues before the CDR3 terminus; the germline J gene supplies the remainder. V usage is TRBV19 and J usage is TRBJ2-5; TRBD1 matches 7 bases. The germline V gene has CDR1 LNHDA and CDR2 SQIVND (reference sequence). The CDR3 sequence is 15 residues long. V shed 4 bases and J 1 base; nucleotides not matched to a gene: 6. CDR3 sequence: CASSTRTGLQETQYF. CDR3 DNA (partial): TGTGCCAGTAGTACCCGGACAGGCCTCCAAGAGACC.

This clone was observed many times. The read ends 3 residues before the CDR3 terminus; that terminus is restored from the germline J gene. The gene calls are TRBV6-2 or TRBV6-3 and TRBJ1-6, with D tentatively TRBD1 (6 bases). Germline V CDR1 and CDR2: MNHEY, SVGEGT. V was clipped by 7 bases and J by 6 bases, with 22 bases between them. The CDR3 is 17 amino acids. CDR3 sequence reads: CASTKGSTGAINSPLHF. The CDR3 bases that were read are TGTGCCAGCACAAAGGGATCGACAGGTGCGATTAATTCACCC.

A word on this clone: With the read ending 3 residues before the CDR3 end, the germline J gene is used to fill in that end. This chain joins TRBV30 and TRBJ1-2; D possibly corresponds to TRBD1 (5 bases). The CDR3 is made up of 13 amino acids. Germline CDR1 is GTSNPN and CDR2 is SVGIG (reference sequence). The CDR3 DNA, read in part, is TGTGCCGTCGGGACTAGCCCCTCTCATACC. Protein sequence: CAVGTSPSHT. The whole CDR3 protein reads CAVGTSPSHTYTF.

Remarks on this clone: The CDR3 is cut off 3 residues early in the read; its end comes from the germline J gene. The rearrangement uses TRBV7-3 and TRBJ1-6, with 7 bases fitting TRBD1. Germline V gene sequence: CDR1 SGHTA, CDR2 FQGTGA. The V gene end was trimmed by 1 base and the J gene end by 10 bases; junction bases not matched to a gene: 4. There are 14 residues in the CDR3. Incomplete CDR3 DNA: TGTGCCAGCAGCTTAAATGGAGGGGGCTCACCC. Its translation: CASSLNGGGSP. The CDR3 reads in full as CASSLNGGGSPLHF.

This clone occurred many times. With the read ending 3 residues before the CDR3 end, the germline J gene is used to fill in that end. V is TRBV29-1 and J is TRBJ2-5, with D maybe TRBD1 (6 bases). Trimming removed 6 bases from V and 3 bases from J, with 11 bases in between. The germline gives CDR1 SQVTM, CDR2 ANQGSEA. The CDR3 consists of 12 residues. CDR3 amino acids: CSVFRGEETQYF. Partial CDR3 DNA: TGCAGCGTCTTCAGGGGTGAAGAGACC.

This clone was counted ten times or more. The read ends 3 residues early relative to the CDR3; the germline J gene fills the gap. The chain recombines TRBV19 with TRBJ2-3; 7 bases agree with TRBD1. Trimming at V came to 9 bases and at J to 8 bases, leaving 20 bases not matched to a gene. Germline V gene sequence: CDR1 LNHDA, CDR2 SQIVND (reference sequence). The CDR3 totals 16 residues. CDR3 bases read: TGTGCCAGCAACCTTAAACTGACAGGGACCTTAGCTACG. This encodes CASNLKLTGTLAT. The whole CDR3 region reads CASNLKLTGTLATQYF.

Comment on this clone: The CDR3 extends 3 residues past the end of the read, so its final part is completed from the germline J gene. The chain joins TRBV18 to TRBJ1-1; TRBD1 might be the D (6 bases). Germline CDR1 is KGHSH and CDR2 is LQKENI. V lost 3 bases, J lost 3 bases, and 14 bases lay in between. CDR3 length: 15 residues. CDR3 DNA, as far as it was read: TGTGCCAGCTCACCTCGGGGGGCATGGGACACTGAA. It specifies CASSPRGAWDTE. The whole CDR3 sequence is CASSPRGAWDTEAFF.